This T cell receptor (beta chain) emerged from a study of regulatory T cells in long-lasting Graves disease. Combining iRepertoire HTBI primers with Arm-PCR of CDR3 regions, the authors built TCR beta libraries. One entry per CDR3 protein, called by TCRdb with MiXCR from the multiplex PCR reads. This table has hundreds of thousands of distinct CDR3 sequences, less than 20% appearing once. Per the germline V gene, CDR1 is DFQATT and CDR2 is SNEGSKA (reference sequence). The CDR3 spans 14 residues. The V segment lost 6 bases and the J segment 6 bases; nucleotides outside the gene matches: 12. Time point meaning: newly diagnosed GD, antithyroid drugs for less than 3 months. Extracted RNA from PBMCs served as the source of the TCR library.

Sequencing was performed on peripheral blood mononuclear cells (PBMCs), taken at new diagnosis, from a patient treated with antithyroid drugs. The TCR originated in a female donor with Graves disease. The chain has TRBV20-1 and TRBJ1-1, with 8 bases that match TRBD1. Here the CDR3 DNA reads TGCAGTGCCGCCCGGACAGGGATTATCCCTGAAGCTTTCTTT. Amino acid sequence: CSAARTGIIPEAFF.